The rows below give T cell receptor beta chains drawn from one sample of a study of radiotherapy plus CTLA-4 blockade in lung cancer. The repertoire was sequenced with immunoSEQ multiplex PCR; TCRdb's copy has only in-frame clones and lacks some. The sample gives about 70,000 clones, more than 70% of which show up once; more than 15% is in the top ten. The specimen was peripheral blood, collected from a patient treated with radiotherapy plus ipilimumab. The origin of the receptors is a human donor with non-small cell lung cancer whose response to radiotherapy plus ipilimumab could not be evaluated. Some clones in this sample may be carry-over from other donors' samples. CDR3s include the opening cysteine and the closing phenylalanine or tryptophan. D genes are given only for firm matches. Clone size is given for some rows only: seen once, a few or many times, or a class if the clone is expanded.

TGTGCCAGCAGTGGGCGTGGGACTAGCGGAAGCAATGAGCAGTTCTTC	CASSGRGTSGSNEQFF	TRBD2	TRBV6-1	TRBJ2-1	.
TGTGCCAGCAGCTGGGGACAGGGGACCTACAATGAGCAGTTCTTC	CASSWGQGTYNEQFF	TRBD1	TRBV6-5	TRBJ2-1	.
TGTGCCAGCAGCCAAGTTTGGGCAGGGGGTGGGAACACTGAAGCTTTCTTT	CASSQVWAGGGNTEAFF	TRBD1	TRBV4-2	TRBJ1-1	few
TGTGCCAGCAGCTGGTCCGGGACAGGGGGCACTGAAGCTTTCTTT	CASSWSGTGGTEAFF	TRBD1	TRBV11-2	TRBJ1-1	.
TGTGCCAGCACCCCGGGCGGGGGGGCGTCCTACAATGAGCAGTTCTTC	CASTPGGGASYNEQFF	TRBD2	TRBV7-2	TRBJ2-1	few
TGTGCCTCGGGGCAGGGGCTCAGAGGGGGCTACACCTTC	CASGQGLRGGYTF	.	TRBV18	TRBJ1-2	.
TGTGCCAGCAGCTTAATGGGACTAGCGGGGACCGCCTCCTACAATGAGCAGTTCTTC	CASSLMGLAGTASYNEQFF	TRBD2	TRBV7-2	TRBJ2-1	.
TGTGCCAGCAGCCCCCGACAGGCTAATTCACCCCTCCACTTT	CASSPRQANSPLHF	.	TRBV7-2	TRBJ1-6	.
TGTGCCAGCAGCCCCCCTAGGGGGCGCACCTACGAGCAGTACTTC	CASSPPRGRTYEQYF	TRBD1	TRBV7-9	TRBJ2-7	.
TGTGCCAGCAGTTTGCAGGGAAACTATGGCTACACCTTC	CASSLQGNYGYTF	.	TRBV27	TRBJ1-2	.
TGTGCCAGCAGTTACTCGGCGGGGGCCAGCAATCAGCCCCAGCATTTT	CASSYSAGASNQPQHF	.	TRBV6-6	TRBJ1-5	.
TGTGCCAGCAGTTACTCGTCTCAGGCTAAAGCTTTCTTT	CASSYSSQAKAFF	.	TRBV6-6	TRBJ1-1	.
TGCAGCGTTGCGGACAGGGGAGGTGAAAAACTGTTTTTT	CSVADRGGEKLFF	TRBD1	TRBV29-1	TRBJ1-4	once
TGTGCCAGCAGTTTGTTTGGCGGAGACACCATATATTTT	CASSLFGGDTIYF	.	TRBV28	TRBJ1-3	.
TGTGCCAGCAGTAAGACAGGGGCCGGGGAGCTGTTTTTT	CASSKTGAGELFF	TRBD1	TRBV25-1	TRBJ2-2	.
TGCGCCAGCAGCAGGGGGAGTAGCGGGGGGCCCGGAGGGGAGCTGTTTTTT	CASSRGSSGGPGGELFF	TRBD2	TRBV5-1	TRBJ2-2	.
TGTGCCACCAGCAGAGATCGCGGAGACGCTTTCTTT	CATSRDRGDAFF	.	TRBV15	TRBJ1-1	.
TGTGCCAGCAGCGTAGCCAGGGCCGGGGGTGGCTACAATGAGCAGTTCTTC	CASSVARAGGGYNEQFF	.	TRBV9	TRBJ2-1	.
TGTGCCAGCAGCTCTGTAGAGATGATAGCCTACGAGCAGTACTTC	CASSSVEMIAYEQYF	.	TRBV11-2	TRBJ2-7	.
TGCGCCAGCAGCCAGGAGGCAGGGGAACCCTACGAGCAGTACTTC	CASSQEAGEPYEQYF	.	TRBV4-1	TRBJ2-7	few
TGCAGCGTTGAAGTAGGGACAGGACTCGCCGGAAACACCATATATTTT	CSVEVGTGLAGNTIYF	TRBD1	TRBV29-1	TRBJ1-3	.
TGTGCCAGCAGTTCCACACCGGGACTAGCGGGGGGGCCCGCGCAGTATTTT	CASSSTPGLAGGPAQYF	TRBD2	TRBV27	TRBJ2-3	once
TGTGCCAGCAGCGCAGGACAGGGTCAAGTCGCCGGGGAGCTGTTTTTT	CASSAGQGQVAGELFF	TRBD1	TRBV9	TRBJ2-2	.
TGCGCCAGCAGCCCGGGACAGGGGTATGGCTACACCTTC	CASSPGQGYGYTF	TRBD1	TRBV5-1	TRBJ1-2	.
TGTGCCAGCAGTAGTAGATGGGGCGGCGCTAACTATGGCTACACCTTC	CASSSRWGGANYGYTF	.	TRBV2	TRBJ1-2	.
TGTGCCAGCAGCTTGGCGAGGGTTCGCACAGATGCGCAGTATTTT	CASSLARVRTDAQYF	.	TRBV5-6	TRBJ2-3	.
TGTGCCAGCAGCTTGCCTCCCGGGGGGGGGAACTATGGCTACACCTTC	CASSLPPGGGNYGYTF	.	TRBV5-4	TRBJ1-2	.
TGTGCCAGCTCTCAGGGGACGGAGCAGTACTTC	CASSQGTEQYF	.	TRBV18	TRBJ2-7	.
TGTGCCAGCAGTTTACAGGTTAGCAATCAGCCCCAGCATTTT	CASSLQVSNQPQHF	.	TRBV28	TRBJ1-5	.
TGTGCCAGCTCACCGATGGGACAGGGGGGTACTGAAGCTTTCTTT	CASSPMGQGGTEAFF	TRBD1	TRBV18	TRBJ1-1	few
TGTGCCACTATTAAGGGGACTAGCACAGATACGCAGTATTTT	CATIKGTSTDTQYF	.	TRBV6-1	TRBJ2-3	.
TGTGCCAGCAGCCCCACAGGGGGCACTGAAGCTTTCTTT	CASSPTGGTEAFF	TRBD1	TRBV11-2	TRBJ1-1	.
TGTGCCAGCAGTTTCGGGGGGGGTCTCAATGAAAAACTGTTTTTT	CASSFGGGLNEKLFF	.	TRBV6-5	TRBJ1-4	once
TGTGCCAGCAGCGTAGTCGAGACAGCCTATGGCTACACCTTC	CASSVVETAYGYTF	.	TRBV9	TRBJ1-2	.
TGTGCTAGTGCCTCGGGTAGTGGGACAGGGACCTACGAGCAGTACTTC	CASASGSGTGTYEQYF	TRBD1	TRBV12-5	TRBJ2-7	.
TGTGCCAGCAGCTTAACTAGCGGAACCTCGGTAGGGGAGCTGTTTTTT	CASSLTSGTSVGELFF	TRBD2	TRBV7-2	TRBJ2-2	few
TGTGCCAGCTCACCGAGGGACAGGGAGACGGGCTACACCTTC	CASSPRDRETGYTF	TRBD1	TRBV18	TRBJ1-2	.
TGCGCCAGCAGCTTGGCCGACAGTGGGTACTATGGCTACACCTTC	CASSLADSGYYGYTF	.	TRBV5-1	TRBJ1-2	.
TGTGCCACCAGTCCCGACGGGACCTACGAGCAGTACTTC	CATSPDGTYEQYF	.	TRBV15	TRBJ2-7	medium-sized
TGTGCCAGCAGCGTAGGAGCAGGATCGATCCCCTACGAGCAGTACTTC	CASSVGAGSIPYEQYF	.	TRBV9	TRBJ2-7	.
TGTGCCAGTAGTATGACAGGAGAGGTCACTGAAGCTTTCTTT	CASSMTGEVTEAFF	.	TRBV19	TRBJ1-1	.
TGTGCCAGCAGCGTAGATGTACAGAACGAGCAGTACTTC	CASSVDVQNEQYF	.	TRBV9	TRBJ2-7	.